A selection of T cell receptor beta chains follows, all from one sample in a study of vaccination effects on CD4 cells after COVID-19. Sequencing used immunoSEQ multiplex PCR; TCRdb keeps in-frame clones, though not all of them. The sample gives nearly 35,000 clones, approximately 73% of which show up once; 27% is in the top ten. These receptors' antigens are unknown. This material consisted of CD4+ T cells from PBMCs cultured with HCoV-OC43 spike peptides, taken before COVID-19 vaccination. The receptors were sampled from a human donor who received a COVID-19 vaccine. Both conserved end residues are part of each CDR3. A D gene is named only where the DNA matches it firmly. Some rows mark clone size as missing; the rest say once, few, many or name a class of expanded clone.

abundance,v_gene,j_gene,d_gene,CDR3nt,CDR3aa
.,TRBV28,TRBJ2-3,.,TGTGCCAGCAGTTTATCAGGGGCTTCAGATACGCAGTATTTT,CASSLSGASDTQYF
.,TRBV19,TRBJ2-3,TRBD2,TGTGCCAGTAGTATAACACTAGCGGGGCTTACAGATACGCAGTATTTT,CASSITLAGLTDTQYF
.,TRBV19,TRBJ1-6,.,TGTGCCAGTAAGGGCTCCCTTAATTCACCCCTCCACTTT,CASKGSLNSPLHF
.,TRBV5-3,TRBJ1-1,.,TGTGCCAGAAGCTTGGCGGCCGACACTGAAGCTTTCTTT,CARSLAADTEAFF
.,TRBV2,TRBJ1-2,.,TGTGCCAGCAGTTCCTTGGACCGATACTATGGCTACACCTTC,CASSSLDRYYGYTF
.,TRBV5-1,TRBJ1-1,.,TGCGCCAGCAGCTGGGGGGGGGACACTGAAGCTTTCTTT,CASSWGGDTEAFF
.,TRBV24-1,TRBJ1-1,TRBD1,TGTGCCACCAGCGCCGGGACAGGGAGGGCTTTCTTT,CATSAGTGRAFF
.,TRBV7-9,TRBJ2-1,.,TGTGCCAGCAGCTTAGCGTCACGCGGCCTGTTCTTC,CASSLASRGLFF
few,TRBV6-4,TRBJ1-6,.,TGTGCCAGCAGTGACCTTAATTCACCCCTCCACTTT,CASSDLNSPLHF
.,TRBV7-2,TRBJ2-3,.,TGTGCCAGCATCCCGGTAGGGGGGATTCCCTTAGATACGCAGTATTTT,CASIPVGGIPLDTQYF
.,TRBV7-9,TRBJ2-4,.,TGTGCCAGCAGCTCGCGGCCTTTATTAGCCAAAAACATTCAGTACTTC,CASSSRPLLAKNIQYF
few,TRBV5-8,TRBJ2-1,TRBD1,TGTGCCAGCAGCTTGGTGCAGGGGGCTCTGGTCTTC,CASSLVQGALVF
.,TRBV9,TRBJ2-1,TRBD2,TGTGCCAGCAGCGTAGCACTAGCGGGAGATGGGAATGAGCAGTTCTTC,CASSVALAGDGNEQFF
.,TRBV5-1,TRBJ2-5,TRBD1,TGCGCCAGCAGCTTGGAGGGACAGGACCAAGAGACCCAGTACTTC,CASSLEGQDQETQYF
.,TRBV19,TRBJ1-3,.,TGTGCCAGTAGCCCCCCATTCGGGGCCTCTGGAAACACCATATATTTT,CASSPPFGASGNTIYF
.,TRBV4-1,TRBJ2-2,.,TGCGCCAGCAGCCAAGATCCAAGGAACACCGGGGAGCTGTTTTTT,CASSQDPRNTGELFF
.,TRBV11-1,TRBJ2-2,.,TGTGCCAGCACCGGCCGGGGGCCCGGGGAGCTGTTTTTT,CASTGRGPGELFF
.,TRBV6-1,TRBJ1-2,.,TGTGCCAGCAGTGAATGGGGTAATTACGGCTACACCTTC,CASSEWGNYGYTF
.,TRBV7-9,TRBJ1-1,.,TGTGCCAGCAGCCTCGGGACAAGATACATGAACACTGAAGCTTTCTTT,CASSLGTRYMNTEAFF
.,TRBV6-5,TRBJ2-5,TRBD2,TGTGCCAGCAGACCTAGCGGGGGGGCCAGCGAGACCCAGTACTTC,CASRPSGGASETQYF
.,TRBV30,TRBJ2-1,TRBD2,TGTGCCTGGAGCCTCTCGGGACTAGCGGTCGACAATGAGCAGTTCTTC,CAWSLSGLAVDNEQFF
few,TRBV12-5,TRBJ2-1,TRBD1,TGTGCTAGTGGTTTGGGGACCGGGACAGGTAACAATGAGCAGTTCTTC,CASGLGTGTGNNEQFF